The rows below give T cell receptor beta chains drawn from one sample of a study of T cells in Graves' hyperthyroidism and ophthalmopathy. Using its own MiXCR run on the multiplex PCR reads, TCRdb lists one record per CDR3 protein. The sample contains about 350,000 distinct CDR3 sequences, 15% to 20% of which appear only once. The sequenced sample consisted of blood. The receptors were sampled from a woman in her 30s with Graves' hyperthyroidism that later progressed to Graves' ophthalmopathy. CDR3s include the opening cysteine and the closing phenylalanine or tryptophan. A D gene is named only where the DNA matches it firmly. Rows may omit the clone size; those that give it use once, few, many or a size class.

D gene	V gene	J gene	clone size	CDR3 protein	CDR3 DNA
.	TRBV28	TRBJ2-7	many	CASSFRGNSYEQYF	TGTGCCAGCAGTTTCCGAGGGAACTCCTACGAGCAGTACTTC
TRBD2	TRBV3-1	TRBJ2-1	many	CASSQVRLAGASSYNEQFF	TGTGCCAGCAGCCAAGTAAGGCTAGCGGGCGCCAGCTCCTACAATGAGCAGTTCTTC
.	TRBV7-2	TRBJ2-7	many	CASSFWGSSYEQYF	TGTGCCAGCAGCTTCTGGGGCAGCTCCTACGAGCAGTACTTC
.	TRBV27	TRBJ2-7	many	CASKRVGTYEQYF	TGTGCCAGCAAGAGGGTAGGGACCTACGAGCAGTACTTC
.	TRBV5-6	TRBJ1-6	.	CASSLDAYNSPLHF	TGTGCCAGCAGCTTGGACGCATATAATTCACCCCTCCACTTT
.	TRBV3-1	TRBJ2-5	many	CASSLGTRAETQYF	TGTGCCAGCAGCCTTGGGACACGGGCGGAGACCCAGTACTTC
.	TRBV30	TRBJ2-1	few	CAWGLNGYNEQFF	TGTGCCTGGGGCCTCAACGGATACAATGAGCAGTTCTTC
.	TRBV7-2	TRBJ1-4	many	CASSLSTNEKLFF	TGTGCCAGCAGCCTAAGTACTAATGAAAAACTGTTTTTT
.	TRBV28	TRBJ2-7	many	CASSFLTSGYEQYF	TGTGCCAGCAGTTTCCTGACTTCCGGCTACGAGCAGTACTTC
.	TRBV12-3/TRBV12-4	TRBJ2-3	many	CASSYIRDMQYF	TGTGCCAGCAGTTACATTAGGGACATGCAGTATTTT
.	TRBV19	TRBJ1-1	many	CASRYPGQPAEAFF	TGTGCCAGTAGATATCCAGGACAGCCCGCTGAAGCTTTCTTT
.	TRBV15	TRBJ1-6	many	CATSRDHAGVNSPLHF	TGTGCCACCAGCAGAGATCATGCAGGGGTCAATTCACCCCTCCACTTT
.	TRBV29-1	TRBJ1-1	.	CSVDGGENTEAFF	TGCAGCGTTGATGGGGGGGAGAACACTGAAGCTTTCTTT
.	TRBV20-1	TRBJ2-1	.	CSARALTRRSNNEQFF	TGCAGTGCTAGAGCCCTCACGAGGCGGTCAAACAATGAGCAGTTCTTC
TRBD2	TRBV7-6	TRBJ2-1	many	CASSLEAGGWNEQFF	TGTGCCAGCAGCTTAGAGGCGGGGGGGTGGAATGAGCAGTTCTTC
TRBD1	TRBV27	TRBJ1-2	many	CASSLSSTGEVDYGYTF	TGTGCCAGCAGTTTATCGAGCACAGGGGAGGTGGACTATGGCTACACCTTC
.	TRBV6-1	TRBJ1-6	many	CASSEGWGPGNSPLHF	TGTGCCAGCAGTGAAGGTTGGGGCCCCGGTAATTCACCCCTCCACTTT
.	TRBV30	TRBJ1-4	.	CAWEGSKGLLFF	TGTGCCTGGGAAGGTAGTAAAGGACTTCTGTTTTTT
.	TRBV29-1	TRBJ2-1	.	CSVEGWAGGVNEQFF	TGCAGCGTTGAAGGGTGGGCAGGGGGGGTCAATGAGCAGTTCTTC
TRBD1	TRBV6-1	TRBJ1-2	many	CASSPSSTGAYGYTF	TGTGCCAGCAGTCCCTCGTCTACAGGGGCCTATGGCTACACCTTC
TRBD1	TRBV24-1	TRBJ2-6	.	CATSDTGTGSSGANVLTF	TGTGCCACCAGTGACACCGGGACAGGTTCCTCTGGGGCCAACGTCCTGACTTTC
TRBD1	TRBV5-8	TRBJ1-2	few	CASPTLPGDRGHRYGYTF	TGTGCCAGTCCCACTCTCCCGGGGGACAGGGGGCATCGCTATGGCTACACCTTC
TRBD2	TRBV15	TRBJ2-3	many	CATSRDGLAGVVPDTQYF	TGTGCCACCAGCAGAGATGGACTAGCGGGAGTAGTCCCAGATACGCAGTATTTT
.	TRBV11-2	TRBJ1-3	many	CASRPLNSRGVGNTIYF	TGTGCCAGCAGACCCCTCAATAGTAGGGGAGTTGGAAACACCATATATTTT
TRBD1	TRBV28	TRBJ2-1	many	CASSQTGMASDNEQFF	TGTGCCAGCAGCCAGACAGGGATGGCAAGCGACAATGAGCAGTTCTTC
TRBD2	TRBV27	TRBJ2-7	few	CASSPAGGAVEQYF	TGTGCCAGCAGTCCAGCGGGGGGGGCGGTAGAGCAGTACTTC
.	TRBV20-1	TRBJ2-2	.	CSAPLGGLTGELFF	TGCAGTGCCCCGCTTGGGGGGCTCACCGGGGAGCTGTTTTTT
.	TRBV7-8	TRBJ2-2	.	CASSMQGLRTGELFF	TGTGCCAGCAGCATGCAAGGGTTAAGGACCGGGGAGCTGTTTTTT
TRBD2	TRBV5-1	TRBJ2-7	.	CASSFRSSGTHETYEQYF	TGCGCCAGCAGCTTTCGATCTAGCGGGACTCATGAAACCTACGAGCAGTACTTC
.	TRBV20-1	TRBJ2-7	few	CIGGSEHSYEQYF	TGCATTGGCGGCAGCGAACATTCCTACGAGCAGTACTTC
TRBD1	TRBV5-1	TRBJ1-6	.	CASSLNTGAGSPLHF	TGCGCCAGCAGCTTGAATACAGGGGCTGGTTCACCCCTCCACTTT
TRBD1	TRBV2	TRBJ2-5	many	CASSTGTGEKETQYF	TGTGCCAGCAGTACCGGGACAGGGGAGAAAGAGACCCAGTACTTC
.	TRBV30	TRBJ2-4	.	CAWSRLAKNIQYF	TGTGCCTGGAGCCGGTTAGCCAAAAACATTCAGTACTTC
TRBD1	TRBV6-2/TRBV6-3	TRBJ1-2	few	CASSPGTVRFYGYTF	TGTGCCAGCAGTCCGGGGACAGTACGTTTCTATGGCTACACCTTC
.	TRBV5-1	TRBJ2-2	many	CASSRTTQSTGELFF	TGCGCCAGCAGCAGGACCACACAATCCACCGGGGAGCTGTTTTTT
.	TRBV6-1	TRBJ2-1	many	CAISEGPRDEQFF	TGTGCCATCTCGGAAGGACCGCGGGATGAGCAGTTCTTC
.	TRBV9	TRBJ2-5	many	CASSVGGTQETQYF	TGTGCCAGCAGCGTAGGCGGGACTCAAGAGACCCAGTACTTC
TRBD2	TRBV3-1	TRBJ2-5	.	CASSQDQTSGEQETQYF	TGTGCCAGCAGCCAAGATCAAACTAGCGGGGAGCAAGAGACCCAGTACTTC
.	TRBV3-1	TRBJ2-5	.	CASRSPVAAETQYF	TGTGCCAGCAGGTCTCCCGTAGCGGCGGAGACCCAGTACTTC
TRBD1	TRBV11-2	TRBJ1-2	many	CASSFGTGVNYGYTF	TGTGCCAGCAGCTTCGGGACAGGGGTTAACTATGGCTACACCTTC